This TCR beta chain was sequenced during a study of shared clonotypes between healthy human individuals. About the study: The cohort comprised a couple of women and a few men. Their ages spanned 18 to 49 years.

Study-wide points: Represented diversity, genetic and exposure-history alike, was limited by few donors. Generally, naive subsets came out with larger estimated richness than memory subsets.

The CDR3 runs 15 residues. J was trimmed by 9 bases and V by 0 bases; bases with no gene match: 7. Germline values: CDR1 SQVTM, CDR2 ANQGSEA. Only in-frame clones appear in the TCRdb table, and some are missing; sequencing was by immunoSEQ multiplex PCR. The table shows approximately 2.4 million clones, with almost 96% occurring only once. Notes on this clone: The antigen remains undetermined.

This clonotype was sampled from a man aged 18 to 35 in good health. The sequenced sample consisted of naive CD4+ T cells sorted from blood. Subset indicated: CD45RA+ positively selected. This chain joins TRBV29-1 and TRBJ2-2, with TRBD1 identical over 10 bases. The CDR3 protein is CSVEDPETGGRELFF. The CDR3 region has the DNA TGCAGCGTTGAAGATCCCGAGACAGGGGGCAGGGAGCTGTTTTTT.